The entry below gives a single T cell receptor beta chain sequence along with its context. This clone was picked up many times. Which antigen it targets is not known. Base qualities are not at hand, and no much larger clone is one base apart. The data were obtained in a study of metastatic and nonmetastatic thyroid tumors (dated by TCRdb to the early 2020s). Study-level background: For patients with malignant and with benign thyroid disease, the researchers compared repertoires between peripheral blood samples and tumor or nodule tissue samples.

V gives up 2 bases and J gives up 3 bases, and the segment between their germline ends measures 17 bases. CDR1 and CDR2, looked up from the germline V gene, are SQVTM and ANQGSEA. From its cysteine to its phenylalanine, the CDR3 spans 15 amino acids. Only the CDR3 part of the read is kept: 45 bases, read in frame from the first base. Libraries came from PCR. Sequencer: Illumina HiSeq 4000. High-throughput sequencing was used to profile the TCR beta-chain CDR3 region of every patient. The authors processed their data as follows. A classifier to discriminate distant-metastatic papillary thyroid cancer patients was built from CDR3 differences across clinicopathological groups. Repertoire diversity was assessed with the Shannon index, and tumor-blood repertoire similarity with the Morisita-Horn index. TCRdb's own reprocessing of the public reads used fastp at Q25 and MiXCR and kept productive beta chains. The V and J calls come from TCRdb's annotation, not from the publication. Across this sample there are fewer than 25,000 clones, with about 14% seen only once. Approximately 35% of the sample is taken by the ten largest.

None of the patients had been given any treatment before thyroid surgery. The study retrospectively analysed patient clinical samples collected from about 2012 to 2018 using T-cell receptor beta sequencing. On the study overall, not on this receptor specifically: TCR beta diversity was reported as significantly higher in malignant tumors than in benign nodules, in both blood and tumor samples.

The rearrangement combines TRBV29-1 with TRBJ2-7; 6 matching bases give a weak D call of TRBD1. Sequencing used blood. The TCR was taken from a female donor with papillary thyroid cancer or a benign thyroid nodule (not recorded which). Some clones in this sample may be carry-over from other donors' samples. CDR3 reads: CSVERFRGAGYEQYF. Read as DNA, the sequence is TGCAGCGTTGAACGGTTCAGGGGAGCAGGCTACGAGCAGTACTTC.